The next 20 T cell receptor beta chains were all read from a single sample in a study of Graves' ophthalmopathy and Graves' hyperthyroidism. As the template, RNA transcripts were used to amplify TCR beta CDR3 regions. Amplification began with first-round RT-PCR using HTBI primers, then second-round multiplex PCR was performed. From the multiplex PCR reads, TCRdb called clonotypes with MiXCR, one entry per CDR3 protein. The repertoire holds a few hundred thousand distinct CDR3 sequences, with about a sixth as singletons. What was sequenced was peripheral blood. These TCRs come from an adult woman with stable Graves' hyperthyroidism.

This clonotype was seen many times. The chain is built from TRBV7-2 and TRBJ1-2; no clear D gene. The ends were cut back, 1 base at V and 0 bases at J, with 6 bases in the middle. The CDR3 length is 14 residues. Per the germline V gene, CDR1 is SGHTA and CDR2 is FQGNSA. CDR3 sequence: CASSLVPANYGYTF. DNA for the CDR3: TGTGCCAGCAGCTTAGTGCCAGCTAACTATGGCTACACCTTC.

This clonotype was found many times. The genes are TRBV27 and TRBJ1-1; D is ambiguous. Trimming left V 6 bases short and J 0 bases short, with 14 bases between. The CDR3 is 15 amino acids. Germline lookup yields CDR1 MNHEY and CDR2 SMNVEV (reference sequence). The CDR3 coding sequence is TGTGCCAGCAGAGAGAGACTCGATATGAACACTGAAGCTTTCTTT. Translation: CASRERLDMNTEAFF.

This clonotype was seen repeatedly, ten times or more. The chain carries TRBV18 and TRBJ2-7, with 9 bases aligning to TRBD1. CDR1 is KGHSH and CDR2 is LQKENI in the germline V gene. J lost 3 bases, V lost 4 bases, and 4 bases had no gene match. The CDR3 is made up of 14 amino acids. In nucleotides, the CDR3 is TGTGCCAGCTCACGACAGGGGGTGGACTACGAGCAGTACTTC. It codes for CASSRQGVDYEQYF.

This clonotype was seen many times. J is TRBJ2-5 and V is TRBV12-3 or TRBV12-4; D is possibly TRBD1 (5 bases). The CDR3 length is 13 residues. Between the trimmed V and J ends, which lost 5 bases and 2 bases, there was a span of 9 bases. CDR3 loop: CASSRGRQETQYF. The DNA for the CDR3 is TGTGCCAGCAGTAGGGGCAGGCAAGAGACCCAGTACTTC.

The chain has TRBV6-5 and TRBJ2-7; D remains ambiguous. Germline CDR1 is MNHEY and CDR2 is SVGAGI. The CDR3 contains 13 residues. The ends were cut back, 0 bases at V and 3 bases at J, with 6 bases in the middle. CDR3 in DNA: TGTGCCAGCAGTTACTCATGGGGCTACGAGCAGTACTTC. Amino acid sequence: CASSYSWGYEQYF.

The gene calls are TRBV28 and TRBJ1-1; maybe TRBD1 (5 bases). CDR1 is MDHEN, CDR2 SYDVKM, per germline. There are 15 residues in the CDR3. Trimming pared 5 bases from V and 5 bases from J, leaving 18 bases between. The CDR3 DNA reads as TGTGCCAGCAGTCCCACACGGGGGAAGGGAACTGAAGCTTTCTTT. It translates to CASSPTRGKGTEAFF.

This clonotype has just a few counts. V and J are TRBV6-1 and TRBJ2-4; a weak D match, TRBD2 (6 bases). The CDR3 contains 13 residues. The V end lost 6 bases, the J end lost 9 bases, and 15 bases lay between the germline ends. Germline CDR1 and CDR2: MNHNS and SASEGT. The chain's CDR3 is CASRGTPGSIQYF. The CDR3 DNA sequence: TGTGCCAGCAGGGGGACTCCCGGGTCCATTCAGTACTTC.

This clonotype was recorded a few times. This chain connects TRBV6-4 to TRBJ2-1; 8 bases map to TRBD2. The CDR3 spans 16 residues. The V and J ends lost 0 bases and 1 base, in that order; junction bases with no gene match: 2. CDR1 is MRHNA, CDR2 SNTAGT, per germline. DNA for the CDR3: TGTGCCAGCAGTGACTCTGCGGGAGGTTCCTACAATGAGCAGTTCTTC. It translates to CASSDSAGGSYNEQFF.

J is TRBJ2-7 and V is TRBV4-2, with TRBD2 identical over 8 bases. The CDR3 loop spans 15 amino acids. J lost 2 bases, V lost 3 bases, and 6 bases had no gene match. The germline CDR1 and CDR2 sequences are LGHNA and YNFKEQ. The CDR3 here is CASSQSGTRAYEQYF. The DNA of the CDR3 is TGTGCCAGCAGCCAGTCCGGGACTAGGGCCTACGAGCAGTACTTC.

This clonotype was counted at least ten times. V and J are TRBV11-2 and TRBJ2-7; 8 positions match TRBD2. The CDR3 has 16 residues. The V segment lost 4 bases and the J segment 2 bases; nucleotides outside the gene matches: 10. CDR1 is SGHAT and CDR2 is FQNNGV in the germline V gene. The DNA of the CDR3 is TGTGCCAGCAGCTACATTGGCGGGAGGACTCCCTACGAGCAGTACTTC. This gives the protein CASSYIGGRTPYEQYF.

This clonotype was seen at least ten times. The chain employs TRBV20-1 and TRBJ1-2; 9 bases line up with TRBD1. Germline CDR1 is DFQATT and CDR2 is SNEGSKA (reference sequence). The CDR3 totals 13 residues. J gave up 7 bases and V 6 bases, and 9 bases lay outside the gene matches. The CDR3: CSAGTGGSVGYTF. CDR3 DNA: TGCAGTGCGGGAACAGGGGGCTCTGTTGGCTACACCTTC.

This clonotype was seen a handful of times. This may arise from a read error, as a much more abundant clone is one base away. The chain is built from TRBV2 and TRBJ2-5; D remains unclear. CDR3 length: 13 residues. Germline lookup yields CDR1 SNHLY and CDR2 FYNNEI. The CDR3 reads CASGWRYQETKYF. The CDR3 DNA sequence: TGTGCCAGCGGATGGCGGTACCAAGAGACCAAGTACTTC.

This clonotype was recorded at least ten times. This chain links TRBV20-1 with TRBJ2-5, with D unclear. V lost 5 bases and J lost 1, with 8 bases in between. There are 12 residues in the CDR3. CDR1 and CDR2 from the germline V gene are DFQATT and SNEGSKA (reference sequence). The CDR3 region is CSAEDGQETQYF. The CDR3 coding sequence is TGCAGTGCTGAGGACGGCCAAGAGACCCAGTACTTC.

The table lists this clonotype with many counts. The rearrangement joins TRBV12-3 or TRBV12-4 to TRBJ2-7; D is unresolved. Deletions cut 5 bases from V and 10 bases from J, with 18 bases between. The CDR3 is 13 residues long. The CDR3 reads CASSRPTNPKQYF. In nucleotides, the CDR3 is TGTGCCAGCAGTCGACCGACAAACCCAAAACAGTACTTC.

Points on this clonotype: A read error may be the cause here, since a much bigger clone is one base away. This likely comes from a read error, as the CDR3 has no conserved phenylalanine or tryptophan at its end. V is TRBV20-1 and J is TRBJ2-6, with unresolved D. This CDR3 comprises 13 residues. Germline loops: CDR1 DFQATT, CDR2 SNEGSKA (reference sequence). With 2 bases removed from V and 4 bases from J, the gap between germline ends came to 6 bases. The chain's CDR3 is CSARRSGANVLTV. The CDR3 bases are TGCAGTGCTAGACGTTCCGGGGCCAACGTCCTGACTGTC.

This clonotype was detected many times. The J gene is TRBJ2-7, the V gene TRBV4-3; 12 positions match TRBD2. The ends lost 1 base at V and 4 bases at J; junction bases unmatched: 2. The germline V gene encodes CDR1 LGHNA and CDR2 YSLEER. The CDR3 totals 15 residues. The CDR3 region has the DNA TGCGCCAGCAGCCAAGGACTAGCGGGAGAATACGAGCAGTACTTC. It encodes CASSQGLAGEYEQYF.

This clonotype has more than one count but fewer than ten. The V call is TRBV20-1, the J call TRBJ1-6; D is perhaps TRBD1 (5 bases). The germline V gene encodes CDR1 DFQATT and CDR2 SNEGSKA (reference sequence). This CDR3 spans 13 amino acids. Trimming took off 3 bases at V and 9 bases at J, with 12 bases between the two ends. CDR3 residues: CSARVGRSSPLHF. In nucleotides, the CDR3 is TGCAGTGCTAGGGTGGGGCGCAGTTCACCCCTCCACTTT.

Comments on this clonotype: One base away lies a much larger clone, so this may be a sequencing read error. The chain employs TRBV28 and TRBJ1-5, with D maybe TRBD1 (6 bases). Trimming pared 10 bases from V and 0 bases from J, leaving 7 bases between. Germline assignment: CDR1 MDHEN and CDR2 SYDVKM. The CDR3 length is 12 residues. The CDR3 region has the DNA TGTGCCACCAGGGGTAGCAATCAGCCCCAGCATTTT. Its protein product is CATRGSNQPQHF.

This clonotype was recorded at least ten times. The chain has TRBV7-2 and TRBJ2-5; D is perhaps TRBD1 (6 bases). The germline V gene has CDR1 SGHTA and CDR2 FQGNSA. The length of the CDR3 is 14 residues. V lost 2 bases and J lost 2, with 9 bases in between. The CDR3 reads CASSLTGMQETQYF. The CDR3 DNA reads TGTGCCAGCAGCTTAACAGGGATGCAAGAGACCCAGTACTTC.

This clonotype was recorded at least ten times. This chain connects TRBV28 to TRBJ2-6; 7 nucleotides align to TRBD1. The CDR3 runs 18 residues. The germline gives CDR1 MDHEN, CDR2 SYDVKM. J lost 0 bases, V lost 2 bases, and 7 bases had no gene match. CDR3 residues: CASSLHDRASSGANVLTF. The CDR3 nucleotides read TGTGCCAGCAGTTTACATGACAGGGCAAGCTCTGGGGCCAACGTCCTGACTTTC.